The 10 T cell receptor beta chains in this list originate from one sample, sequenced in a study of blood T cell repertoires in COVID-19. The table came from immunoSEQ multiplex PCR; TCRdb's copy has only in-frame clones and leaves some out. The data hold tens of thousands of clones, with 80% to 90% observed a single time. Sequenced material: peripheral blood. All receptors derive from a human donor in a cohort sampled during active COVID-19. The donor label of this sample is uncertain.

CDR3 nucleotide sequence: TGTGCCAGCAGCCAAGACCCGGCAGATACGCAGTATTTT. Translated, it gives CASSQDPADTQYF. J is TRBJ2-3 and V is TRBV4-2; D not certain. Germline V gene sequence: CDR1 LGHNA, CDR2 YNFKEQ. V lost 0 bases to trimming and J lost 4 bases, with 5 bases between them. CDR3 length equals 13 residues.

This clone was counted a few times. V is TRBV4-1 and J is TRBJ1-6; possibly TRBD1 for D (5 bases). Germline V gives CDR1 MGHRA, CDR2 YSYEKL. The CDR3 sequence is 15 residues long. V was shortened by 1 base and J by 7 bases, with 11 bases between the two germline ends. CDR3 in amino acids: CASSQVSRANSPLHF. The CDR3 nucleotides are TGCGCCAGCAGCCAAGTTAGCAGGGCAAATTCACCCCTCCACTTT.

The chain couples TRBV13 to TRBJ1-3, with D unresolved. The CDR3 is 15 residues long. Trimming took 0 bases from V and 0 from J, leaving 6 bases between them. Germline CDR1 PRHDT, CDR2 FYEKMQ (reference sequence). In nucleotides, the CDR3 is TGTGCCAGCAGCTTAGGACGGAGCTCTGGAAACACCATATATTTT. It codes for CASSLGRSSGNTIYF.

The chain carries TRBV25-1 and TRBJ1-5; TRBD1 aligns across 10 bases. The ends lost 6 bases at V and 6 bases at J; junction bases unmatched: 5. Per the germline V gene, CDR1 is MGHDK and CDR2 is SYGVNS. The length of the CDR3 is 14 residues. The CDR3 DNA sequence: TGTGCCAGCAGCGAGACAGGGGGCAGTCAGCCCCAGCATTTT. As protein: CASSETGGSQPQHF.

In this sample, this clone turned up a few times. CDR3 DNA: TGCGCCAGCAGCAAAGGGGCCGGAGATAATTCACCCCTCCACTTT. It codes for CASSKGAGDNSPLHF. The genes are TRBV5-1 and TRBJ1-6, with D possibly being TRBD1 (5 bases). V was pared by 4 bases and J by 5 bases, with 13 bases between. The CDR3 spans 15 residues. Germline values: CDR1 SGHRS, CDR2 YFSETQ.

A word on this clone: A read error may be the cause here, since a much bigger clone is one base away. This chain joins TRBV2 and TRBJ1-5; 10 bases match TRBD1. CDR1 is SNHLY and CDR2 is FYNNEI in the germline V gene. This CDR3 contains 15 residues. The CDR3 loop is CASSEVGTGDQSQHF. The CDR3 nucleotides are TGTGCCAGCAGTGAAGTCGGGACAGGGGATCAGTCCCAGCATTTT.

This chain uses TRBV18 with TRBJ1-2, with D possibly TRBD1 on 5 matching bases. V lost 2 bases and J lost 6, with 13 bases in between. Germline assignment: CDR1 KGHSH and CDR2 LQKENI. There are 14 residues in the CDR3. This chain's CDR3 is CASSPGAIFDGYTF. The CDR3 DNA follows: TGTGCCAGCTCACCAGGGGCGATTTTCGATGGCTACACCTTC.

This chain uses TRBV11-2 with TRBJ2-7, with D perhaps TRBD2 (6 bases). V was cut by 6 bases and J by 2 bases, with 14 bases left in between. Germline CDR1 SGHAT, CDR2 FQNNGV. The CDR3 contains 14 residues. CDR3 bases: TGTGCCAGCAGTCCTGGCGGGACCGCCTACGAGCAGTACTTC. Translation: CASSPGGTAYEQYF.

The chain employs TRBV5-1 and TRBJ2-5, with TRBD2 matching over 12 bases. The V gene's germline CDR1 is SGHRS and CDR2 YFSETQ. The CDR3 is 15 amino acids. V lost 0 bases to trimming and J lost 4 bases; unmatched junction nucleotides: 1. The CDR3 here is CASSLGLAGVETQYF. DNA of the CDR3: TGCGCCAGCAGCTTGGGACTAGCGGGGGTAGAGACCCAGTACTTC.

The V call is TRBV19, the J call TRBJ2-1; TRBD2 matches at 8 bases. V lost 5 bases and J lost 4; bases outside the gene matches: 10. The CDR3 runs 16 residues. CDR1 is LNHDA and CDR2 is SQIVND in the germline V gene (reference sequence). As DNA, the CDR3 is TGTGCCAGTAGTCCTCCACCGGGGGGGCCGTACAATGAGCAGTTCTTC. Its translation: CASSPPPGGPYNEQFF.